Each of the 25 T cell receptor beta chains below was sequenced from the same sample in a study of patients and donors after allogeneic stem cell transplantation. MiXCR was run by TCRdb on the RT-PCR reads, yielding one entry per CDR3 protein. The sample has 84,000 or so distinct CDR3 sequences; roughly 52% are singletons. Material: blood, either unsorted or a sorted T cell fraction (not recorded which). The receptors were gathered from a human donor who was either an allogeneic HSCT recipient or a stem cell or donor lymphocyte infusion donor (not recorded which). It is not recorded whose cells these are; they may come from a transplant donor.

The V gene is TRBV15, the J gene TRBJ1-3, with D unclear. The CDR3 is 17 amino acids. In germline, CDR1 is LNHNV, CDR2 YYDKDF (reference sequence). The V and J ends lost 1 base and 0 bases respectively, with 13 bases between them. CDR3 sequence: CATSRVRTETSGNTIYF. CDR3 nucleotide sequence: TGTGCCACCAGCAGAGTACGGACGGAAACCTCTGGAAACACCATATATTTT.

In its sample, this clonotype was seen a few times. This sequence joins TRBV12-3 or TRBV12-4 and TRBJ1-3, with 9 bases that match TRBD1. This CDR3 has 16 amino acids. V lost 4 bases, J lost 4 bases, and 8 bases stayed unmatched. In nucleotides, the CDR3 is TGTGCCAGCAGTTCCTTACAGGGGGCGCCGGGAAACACCATATATTTT. Translation: CASSSLQGAPGNTIYF.

The chain combines TRBV6-4 with TRBJ1-1; possibly TRBD1 for D (6 bases). The CDR3 has 13 amino acids. Trimming pared 5 bases from V and 0 bases from J, leaving 7 bases between. CDR1 MRHNA and CDR2 SNTAGT come from the germline V gene. CDR3 sequence: CASSRQVNTEAFF. The CDR3 DNA reads TGTGCCAGCAGTCGACAGGTGAACACTGAAGCTTTCTTT.

This clonotype has only one observation. V usage is TRBV10-3 and J usage is TRBJ2-1, with 10 bases lining up with TRBD1. The CDR3 spans 15 residues. The V gene end was trimmed by 6 bases and the J gene end by 5 bases; junction bases not matched to a gene: 7. Germline CDR1 reads ENHRY; CDR2 reads SYGVKD. CDR3 loop: CAIRPGTGENNEQFF. In DNA, the CDR3 is TGTGCCATCAGGCCCGGGACAGGGGAGAACAATGAGCAGTTCTTC.

V usage is TRBV12-3 or TRBV12-4 and J usage is TRBJ1-5, with 8 bases lining up with TRBD1. The CDR3 contains 16 residues. Trimming at V came to 2 bases and at J to 0 bases, leaving 3 bases not matched to a gene. The DNA for the CDR3 is TGTGCCAGCAGTTTAACGGGACAGGATAGCAATCAGCCCCAGCATTTT. Amino acids: CASSLTGQDSNQPQHF.

This chain joins TRBV7-2 and TRBJ2-3; D remains unclear. V lost 5 bases, J lost 6 bases, and 9 bases lay in between. The CDR3 extends over 12 amino acids. Germline V gene lookup returns CDR1 SGHTA and CDR2 FQGNSA. As DNA, the CDR3 is TGTGCCAGCAGCCCCCTTGCTGATACGCAGTATTTT. Translating it yields CASSPLADTQYF.

This sequence joins TRBV27 and TRBJ2-7; 11 nucleotides match TRBD1. The CDR3 contains 15 residues. The V gene end was trimmed by 6 bases and the J gene end by 3 bases; junction bases not matched to a gene: 7. Germline loops: CDR1 MNHEY, CDR2 SMNVEV (reference sequence). CDR3 DNA: TGTGCCAGCAGCATTACGGACAGGGGGCACTACGAGCAGTACTTC. Protein sequence: CASSITDRGHYEQYF.

CDR3 loop: CASSLAGGPPWEQYF. In DNA form, the CDR3 reads TGCGCCAGCAGCTTAGCGGGAGGACCACCTTGGGAGCAGTACTTC. The rearrangement joins TRBV5-1 to TRBJ2-7, with TRBD2 matching 9 bases. The CDR3 consists of 15 residues. The V segment lost 2 bases and the J segment 7 bases; nucleotides outside the gene matches: 10. Germline CDR1 is SGHRS and CDR2 is YFSETQ.

This clonotype has more than one count but fewer than ten. This chain connects TRBV6-6 to TRBJ1-5, with 8 bases fitting TRBD1. This CDR3 contains 16 residues. V shed 6 bases and J 0 bases; nucleotides not matched to a gene: 7. Germline CDR1 MNHNY, CDR2 SVGAGI (reference sequence). The CDR3 loop is CASRFGTGYSNQPQHF. For the CDR3, the DNA is TGTGCCAGCAGGTTTGGGACAGGCTATAGCAATCAGCCCCAGCATTTT.

The chain links TRBV20-1 to TRBJ2-2; 15 nucleotides align to TRBD2. This CDR3 comprises 18 residues. In germline, CDR1 is DFQATT, CDR2 SNEGSKA (reference sequence). V gave up 5 bases and J gave up 7 bases; unmatched junction bases: 14. The CDR3 spells CSALTRTSGRAVVGELFF. The CDR3 DNA reads as TGCAGTGCTCTCACAAGGACTAGCGGGAGGGCTGTGGTCGGGGAGCTGTTTTTT.

This clonotype was recorded a few times. The rearrangement uses TRBV25-1 and TRBJ2-3; possible D gene TRBD2, 5 bases. V gave up 0 bases and J gave up 11 bases, with 12 bases separating them. CDR3 length: 13 residues. Germline V gene data show CDR1 as MGHDK and CDR2 as SYGVNS. The chain's CDR3 is CASSEYFLGGQYF. The CDR3, as DNA: TGTGCCAGCAGTGAATATTTCCTAGGAGGGCAGTATTTT.

In DNA, the CDR3 is TGTGCCACCACGGACAGGAACACTGAAGCTTTCTTT. As protein: CATTDRNTEAFF. The rearrangement uses TRBV15 and TRBJ1-1; D perhaps matches TRBD1 (6 bases). CDR3 length equals 12 residues. V gave up 7 bases and J gave up 1 base, with 7 bases separating them. CDR1 LNHNV and CDR2 YYDKDF come from the germline V gene (reference sequence).

This clonotype was picked up a small number of times. The chain employs TRBV7-2 and TRBJ1-2; D is ambiguous. The CDR3 length is 13 residues. The germline V gene has CDR1 SGHTA and CDR2 FQGNSA. The V end lost 6 bases, the J end lost 8 bases, and 16 bases lay between the germline ends. The DNA for the CDR3 is TGTGCCAGCAGTCAATCAAGGGTGGGAGGCTACACCTTC. It translates to CASSQSRVGGYTF. Drawing the rest from reference TRBV7-2 and TRBJ1-2, the complete variable domain is GAGVSQSPSNKVTEKGKDVELRCDPISGHTALYWYRQSLGQGLEFLIYFQGNSAPDKSGLPSDRFSAERTGGSVSTLTIQRTQQEDSAVYLCASSQSRVGGYTFGSGTRLTVV.

The chain uses TRBV5-5 and TRBJ2-1; the match to TRBD2 covers 8 bases. CDR3 length: 18 amino acids. Per the germline V gene, CDR1 is SGHKS and CDR2 is YYEKEE (reference sequence). With 2 bases clipped from V and 8 bases from J, the junction kept 18 bases outside the gene matches. The DNA for the CDR3 is TGTGCCAGCAGCTTCCCGGGGGATAGCGGGAAATCTTACGATGAGCAGTTCTTC. It translates to CASSFPGDSGKSYDEQFF. Full variable domain (rest looked up from reference TRBV5-5 and TRBJ2-1): DAGVTQSPTHLIKTRGQQVTLRCSPISGHKSVSWYQQVLGQGPQFIFQYYEKEERGRGNFPDRFSARQFPNYSSELNVNALLLGDSALYLCASSFPGDSGKSYDEQFFGPGTRLTVL.

This clonotype was found a few times. V gene TRBV14 combines with J gene TRBJ1-2; D is unresolved. Germline V lookup: CDR1 SGHDN, CDR2 FVKESK. The CDR3 contains 14 residues. The V gene lost 0 bases and the J gene lost 3 bases, with 8 bases spanning the gap. The CDR3, as DNA: TGTGCCAGCAGCCAAGATCCGGGCTACTATGGCTACACCTTC. Encoded protein: CASSQDPGYYGYTF.

The chain recombines TRBV5-5 with TRBJ1-1; 10 nucleotides match TRBD1. CDR1 SGHKS and CDR2 YYEKEE come from the germline V gene (reference sequence). The CDR3 consists of 16 residues. J was trimmed by 1 base and V by 2 bases; bases with no gene match: 5. The CDR3 loop is CASSLIRDRGNTEAFF. The CDR3 coding sequence is TGTGCCAGCAGCTTAATCCGGGACAGGGGGAACACTGAAGCTTTCTTT.

This clonotype was observed a handful of times. The V and J genes are TRBV9 and TRBJ1-3; D might be TRBD1 (5 bases). The CDR3 runs 15 residues. V dropped 2 bases and J dropped 0 bases, with 9 bases sitting between them. In germline, CDR1 is SGDLS, CDR2 YYNGEE. The chain's CDR3 is CASSVDSGSGNTIYF. The CDR3 nucleotides read TGTGCCAGCAGCGTCGACAGCGGCTCTGGAAACACCATATATTTT.

The CDR3 here is CASSLAGTINYEQYF. CDR3 sequence (DNA): TGCGCCAGCAGCTTGGCAGGGACTATAAACTACGAGCAGTACTTC. The rearrangement links TRBV5-1 to TRBJ2-7; 7 bases align to TRBD2. The ends lost 0 bases at V and 3 bases at J; junction bases unmatched: 6. CDR1 and CDR2 from the germline V gene are SGHRS and YFSETQ. The CDR3 totals 15 residues.

This clonotype was seen only once. The chain employs TRBV4-2 and TRBJ2-1; TRBD2 aligns across 9 bases. CDR1 and CDR2 (germline): LGHNA, YNFKEQ. V dropped 0 bases and J dropped 6; count of bases not matched to a gene: 6. The CDR3 contains 16 residues. Here the CDR3 reads CASSQEGRLAVNEQFF. In DNA, the CDR3 is TGTGCCAGCAGCCAAGAAGGGCGACTAGCGGTCAATGAGCAGTTCTTC.

The rearrangement joins TRBV4-3 to TRBJ1-2, with D unresolved. V dropped 0 bases and J dropped 4 bases, with 12 bases sitting between them. CDR3 size: 15 residues. In germline, CDR1 is LGHNA, CDR2 YSLEER. The CDR3 reads CASSQEGHRAYGYTF. The CDR3, as DNA: TGCGCCAGCAGCCAAGAAGGGCATCGGGCCTATGGCTACACCTTC.

This clonotype was observed a few times. This chain links TRBV20-1 with TRBJ1-2, with D possibly being TRBD1 (5 bases). V lost 6 bases to trimming and J lost 4 bases, with 12 bases between them. The CDR3 loop spans 12 amino acids. Germline-derived CDR1 and CDR2 are DFQATT and SNEGSKA (reference sequence). As DNA, the CDR3 is TGCAGTGCGCGGGGGAGTTTCTATGGCTACACCTTC. This codes for CSARGSFYGYTF.

The rearrangement uses TRBV20-1 and TRBJ2-7, with 9 bases matching TRBD2. The CDR3 is made up of 13 amino acids. Trimming took 3 bases from V and 5 from J; bases not matched to a gene: 5. CDR1 is DFQATT and CDR2 is SNEGSKA in the germline V gene (reference sequence). The CDR3 nucleotides are TGCAGTGCTAGCTTAGCGGGAGTCAACGAGCAGTACTTC. It yields the protein CSASLAGVNEQYF.

This clonotype was detected only a few times. The V and J genes are TRBV12-3 or TRBV12-4 and TRBJ1-4; no reliable D call. V lost 5 bases and J 4 bases, leaving 11 bases between the germline ends. This CDR3 region has 14 residues. DNA for the CDR3: TGTGCCAGCAGTCAGGATGGTTTTAATGAAAAACTGTTTTTT. This gives the protein CASSQDGFNEKLFF.

The chain carries TRBV5-6 and TRBJ2-7; 12 bases map to TRBD2. The CDR3 loop spans 15 amino acids. V shed 2 bases and J 5 bases; nucleotides not matched to a gene: 5. Germline V gives CDR1 SGHDT, CDR2 YYEEEE. The CDR3 DNA is TGTGCCAGCAGCTTTGCGACTAGCGGGAGAGACGAGCAGTACTTC. Residues: CASSFATSGRDEQYF.

The chain couples TRBV7-9 to TRBJ1-4, with a possible D match to TRBD1 (6 bases). Deletions cut 1 base from V and 5 bases from J, with 11 bases between. From germline, CDR1 is SEHNR and CDR2 FQNEAQ (reference sequence). The CDR3 is 15 amino acids. This CDR3 reads CASSLEQGYNEKLFF. In DNA form, the CDR3 reads TGTGCCAGCAGCTTAGAACAGGGATACAATGAAAAACTGTTTTTT. Complete variable domain (other parts from reference TRBV7-9 and TRBJ1-4): DTGVSQNPRHKITKRGQNVTFRCDPISEHNRLYWYRQTLGQGPEFLTYFQNEAQLEKSRLLSDRFSAERPKGSFSTLEIQRTEQGDSAMYLCASSLEQGYNEKLFFGSGTQLSVL.